These 14 T cell receptor beta chains share one sample of origin, sequenced in a study of blood T cell repertoires in COVID-19. Data came from immunoSEQ multiplex PCR; TCRdb stores just in-frame clones and leaves some out. The data contain 200,000 to 250,000 clones, roughly 87% of them seen just once; the ten biggest clones take up about 9.4%. The sequencing sample was made of PBMCs or T cells enriched from blood (not recorded which). The receptors stem from a man aged 18 to 30 with acute COVID-19.

The rearrangement uses TRBV27 and TRBJ2-7, with TRBD1 matching 11 bases. V dropped 4 bases and J dropped 8; count of bases not matched to a gene: 7. Germline V gene data show CDR1 as MNHEY and CDR2 as SMNVEV (reference sequence). This CDR3 contains 14 residues. CDR3 nucleotide sequence: TGTGCCAGCAGTTCCGGACAGGGGGCCATACAGCAGTACTTC. It translates to CASSSGQGAIQQYF.

This clone was seen a single time. This chain connects TRBV15 to TRBJ1-2; 10 nucleotides align to TRBD1. Germline CDR1 is LNHNV and CDR2 is YYDKDF (reference sequence). Trimming removed 4 bases from V and 7 bases from J; junction bases left unmatched: 6. CDR3 length: 14 residues. The CDR3 coding sequence is TGTGCCACCAGCAAGCGCCGACAGGGGGCTGGCTACACCTTC. It codes for CATSKRRQGAGYTF.

The chain employs TRBV30 and TRBJ2-7; D is undetermined. The germline gives CDR1 GTSNPN, CDR2 SVGIG (reference sequence). Trimming shortened V by 3 bases and J by 0 bases, and 6 bases separated the two germline ends. There are 12 residues in the CDR3. This CDR3 reads CAWRGGSYEQYF. The CDR3 nucleotides read TGTGCCTGGAGAGGCGGCTCCTACGAGCAGTACTTC.

This chain connects TRBV20-1 to TRBJ1-2, with D maybe TRBD1 (5 bases). The CDR3 covers 12 residues. CDR1 and CDR2 (germline): DFQATT, SNEGSKA (reference sequence). V was cut by 3 bases and J by 5 bases, with 10 bases left in between. CDR3 loop: CSASRQGYGYTF. The CDR3 bases are TGCAGTGCTAGTAGGCAGGGTTATGGCTACACCTTC.

The chain joins TRBV5-4 to TRBJ1-1, with TRBD1 identical over 8 bases. Looked up from germline, CDR1 is SGHNT and CDR2 is YYREEE (reference sequence). Unmatched junction bases numbered 9, after V lost 4 bases and J lost 4 bases. The CDR3 is 15 amino acids. CDR3 region: CASSQRTGLGTEAFF. DNA for the CDR3: TGTGCCAGCAGCCAAAGGACAGGGTTGGGCACTGAAGCTTTCTTT.

The chain uses TRBV2 and TRBJ2-2, with 9 bases aligning to TRBD1. The V gene end was trimmed by 5 bases and the J gene end by 1 base; junction bases not matched to a gene: 2. This CDR3 is 15 amino acids long. Germline-derived CDR1 and CDR2 are SNHLY and FYNNEI. The DNA of the CDR3 is TGTGCCAGCAGTCGGACAGGGGAGAACACCGGGGAGCTGTTTTTT. Amino acid sequence: CASSRTGENTGELFF. Together with reference TRBV2 and TRBJ2-2, the CDR3 gives the full variable domain: EPEVTQTPSHQVTQMGQEVILRCVPISNHLYFYWYRQILGQKVEFLVSFYNNEISEKSEIFDDQFSVERPDGSNFTLKIRSTKLEDSAMYFCASSRTGENTGELFFGEGSRLTVL.

The chain combines TRBV27 with TRBJ1-4; 10 nucleotides line up with TRBD1. J was trimmed by 8 bases and V by 5 bases; bases with no gene match: 8. The CDR3 consists of 15 residues. The germline V gene has CDR1 MNHEY and CDR2 SMNVEV (reference sequence). The CDR3 sequence: CASSLSDRGREKLFF. The CDR3 bases are TGTGCCAGCAGTCTTTCTGACAGGGGGCGGGAAAAACTGTTTTTT.

V and J are TRBV6-5 and TRBJ1-5; the D is unclear. V lost 11 bases and J lost 6, with 23 bases in between. Germline V CDR1 and CDR2: MNHEY, SVGAGI. CDR3 size: 15 residues. The CDR3 loop is CAEAPGRDGIQPQHF. Written as DNA, the CDR3 is TGTGCCGAAGCCCCTGGGAGGGATGGTATTCAGCCCCAGCATTTT.

V gene TRBV4-1 combines with J gene TRBJ2-5, with 14 nucleotides matching TRBD2. The CDR3 totals 18 residues. CDR1 is MGHRA and CDR2 is YSYEKL in the germline V gene. V shed 4 bases and J 4 bases; nucleotides not matched to a gene: 11. CDR3 in amino acids: CASSRGGLAGDFRETQYF. The CDR3 DNA sequence: TGCGCCAGCAGCCGTGGGGGACTAGCGGGAGACTTCCGAGAGACCCAGTACTTC.

The chain has TRBV28 and TRBJ1-3, with 10 bases aligning to TRBD1. CDR1 MDHEN and CDR2 SYDVKM come from the germline V gene. This CDR3 contains 14 residues. Losses at the gene ends were 3 bases for V and 8 bases for J; bases not matched to a gene: 4. The CDR3 region is CASSFSGQGYTIYF. The CDR3 region has the DNA TGTGCCAGCAGTTTTTCGGGACAGGGGTACACCATATATTTT.

V usage is TRBV7-9 and J usage is TRBJ2-3, with 7 bases that match TRBD2. Germline loops: CDR1 SEHNR, CDR2 FQNEAQ (reference sequence). Unmatched junction bases numbered 5, after V lost 5 bases and J lost 0 bases. This CDR3 has 15 amino acids. CDR3 coding DNA: TGTGCCAGCAGCCCCTGGGGGGGGAGCACAGATACGCAGTATTTT. It is translated as CASSPWGGSTDTQYF.

This chain uses TRBV24-1 with TRBJ2-2; D is perhaps TRBD2 (6 bases). V lost 4 bases, J lost 1 base, and 12 bases lay in between. Germline V gives CDR1 KGHDR, CDR2 SFDVKD. The CDR3 is 16 amino acids. The CDR3 coding sequence is TGTGCCACCAGTGAGGCGGGGCAGGGGAACACCGGGGAGCTGTTTTTT. It encodes CATSEAGQGNTGELFF.

The chain carries TRBV24-1 and TRBJ2-3; maybe TRBD2 (6 bases). The V gene's germline CDR1 is KGHDR and CDR2 SFDVKD. The CDR3 contains 15 residues. Deletions cut 3 bases from V and 1 base from J, with 10 bases between. CDR3 protein: CATSDRASGTDTQYF. The CDR3 nucleotides read TGTGCCACCAGTGATAGGGCTAGCGGCACAGATACGCAGTATTTT.

J is TRBJ2-7 and V is TRBV25-1; perhaps TRBD1 as D (5 bases). CDR1 is MGHDK and CDR2 is SYGVNS in the germline V gene. V was pared by 2 bases and J by 1 base, with 12 bases between. The CDR3 is 15 residues long. DNA for the CDR3: TGTGCCAGCAGTGAACCCGGCGCAGGGTCCTACGAGCAGTACTTC. It specifies CASSEPGAGSYEQYF.